The rows below give T cell receptor beta chains drawn from one sample of a study of monozygotic twins with inflammatory bowel disease. TCRdb re-called the 5' RACE reads and gives one entry per CDR3 protein, without DNA. Its listing shows 110,000 or so distinct CDR3 sequences. Sequenced sample: blood. Receptors were obtained from a human donor with ulcerative colitis or Crohn's disease, or a healthy co-twin of an affected twin (not recorded which). CDR3s include the opening cysteine and the closing phenylalanine or tryptophan.

TRBJ2-7	TRBV4-1	CASSQDPALNRLGTYEQYF
TRBJ2-7	TRBV25-1	CASLEDRGNYEQYF
TRBJ2-7	TRBV9	CASSPNEREWYEQYF
TRBJ2-3	TRBV20-1	CSARVGRGTQYF
TRBJ1-5	TRBV28	CASSHSGTGSNQPQHF
TRBJ1-5	TRBV6-2/TRBV6-3	CASRSPGVSNQPQHF
TRBJ1-2	TRBV5-4	CASSRGQGDYGYTF
TRBJ1-5	TRBV19	CACSSSVAGSNQPQHF
TRBJ2-2	TRBV5-1	CATTVWTPSTGELFF
TRBJ1-1	TRBV10-3	CAISVTGSNTEAFF
TRBJ1-5	TRBV20-1	CSAREGFSNQPQHF
TRBJ2-3	TRBV12-3/TRBV12-4	CASSLKVPWREDTQYF
TRBJ1-6	TRBV2	CASSAVRTGESPLHF
TRBJ1-5	TRBV5-6	CASTQGIDQPQHF
TRBJ2-6	TRBV4-3	CASSQHHKVNAGANVLTF
TRBJ1-1	TRBV11-2	CASSLLKGGRGISVEAFF
TRBJ2-7	TRBV7-6	CASSLGFSSYEQYF
TRBJ2-2	TRBV5-4	CASSSTGTSVGELFF
TRBJ1-1	TRBV4-2	CASSQGPRPPEAFF
TRBJ1-1	TRBV5-1	CASSLGRGNTEAFF
TRBJ1-1	TRBV27	CASSLSMGSEAFF
TRBJ1-2	TRBV24-1	CATSDSLTGYGYTF
TRBJ2-1	TRBV4-1	CASSQVGGGRANEQFF
TRBJ2-1	TRBV5-1	CASSLFSGGSSYNEQFF
TRBJ2-4	TRBV12-3/TRBV12-4	CASSRPQVKNIQYF
TRBJ2-7	TRBV30	CAWSADRGWSYEQYF
TRBJ2-3	TRBV7-2	CASSLTGGNTDTQYF
TRBJ1-2	TRBV29-1	CSVIPYTRGYTF
TRBJ2-1	TRBV5-1	CASSVTAGAGGEQFF
TRBJ1-3	TRBV6-5	CASSYSGPSGNTIYF
TRBJ2-7	TRBV10-2	CASSESGSGGEQYF
TRBJ2-5	TRBV7-9	CASSLGVSGVGETQYF
TRBJ2-3	TRBV5-1	CASSPVGDGTDTQYF
TRBJ1-5	TRBV28	CASSWARGSNQPQHF
TRBJ2-4	TRBV29-1	CSVGGAKDIQYF
TRBJ2-7	TRBV10-3	CAISEGHEQYF
TRBJ2-2	TRBV4-2	CASSPDNPGTGNTGELFF
TRBJ2-1	TRBV10-3	CAISGWDRDNEQFF
TRBJ2-7	TRBV5-5	CASSLGFYEQYF
TRBJ1-5	TRBV4-2	CASSPPVVWGPTIYSNQPQHF